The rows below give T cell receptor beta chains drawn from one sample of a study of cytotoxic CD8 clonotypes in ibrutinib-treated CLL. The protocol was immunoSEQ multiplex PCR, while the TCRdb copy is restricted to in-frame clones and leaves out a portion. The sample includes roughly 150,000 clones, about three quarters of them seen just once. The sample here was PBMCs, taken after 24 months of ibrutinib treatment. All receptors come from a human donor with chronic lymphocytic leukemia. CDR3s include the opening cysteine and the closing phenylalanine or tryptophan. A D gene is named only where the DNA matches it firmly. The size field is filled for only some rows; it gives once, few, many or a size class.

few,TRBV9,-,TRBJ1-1,CASSVALNTEAFF,TGTGCCAGCAGCGTAGCCCTGAACACTGAAGCTTTCTTT
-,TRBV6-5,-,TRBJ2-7,CASSYTRTAPYEQYF,TGTGCCAGCAGTTACACCCGGACAGCCCCCTACGAGCAGTACTTC
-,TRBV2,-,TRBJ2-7,CASSEFPPGSSYEQYF,TGTGCCAGCAGTGAATTCCCCCCAGGGAGTTCTTACGAGCAGTACTTC
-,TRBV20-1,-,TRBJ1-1,CSARDRTEAFF,TGCAGTGCTAGAGACAGGACTGAAGCTTTCTTT
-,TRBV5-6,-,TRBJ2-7,CASSVGFYEQYF,TGTGCCAGCAGCGTCGGATTCTACGAGCAGTACTTC
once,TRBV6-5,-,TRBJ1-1,CASSLRKDTEAFF,TGTGCCAGCTCCCTCCGAAAGGACACTGAAGCTTTCTTT
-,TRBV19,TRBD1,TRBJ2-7,CASSIEPRGGREQYF,TGTGCCAGTAGTATAGAGCCCCGAGGGGGCCGCGAGCAGTACTTC
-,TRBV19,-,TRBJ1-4,CASTGARENEKLFF,TGTGCCAGTACGGGGGCCAGGGAAAATGAAAAACTGTTTTTT
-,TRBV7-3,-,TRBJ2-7,CASSPGGWYEQYF,TGTGCCAGCAGCCCAGGGGGGTGGTACGAGCAGTACTTC
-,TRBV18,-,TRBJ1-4,CASSPPEREKLFF,TGTGCCAGCTCACCACCGGAGAGGGAAAAACTGTTTTTT
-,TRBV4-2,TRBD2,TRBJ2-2,CASSQQGAGGPGTGELFF,TGTGCCAGCAGCCAGCAAGGGGCGGGAGGGCCAGGCACCGGGGAGCTGTTTTTT
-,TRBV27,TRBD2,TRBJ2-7,CASSPRVAGPQQYF,TGTGCCAGCAGTCCACGGGTAGCGGGCCCCCAGCAGTACTTC
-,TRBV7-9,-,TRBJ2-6,CAGRQFSGANVLTF,TGTGCCGGACGACAGTTCTCTGGGGCCAACGTCCTGACTTTC
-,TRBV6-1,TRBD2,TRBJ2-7,CASRAPGLAGYEQYF,TGTGCCAGCCGGGCCCCGGGACTAGCGGGCTACGAGCAGTACTTC
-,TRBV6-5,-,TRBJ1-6,CASSARNSPLHF,TGTGCCAGCAGTGCCCGTAATTCACCCCTCCACTTT
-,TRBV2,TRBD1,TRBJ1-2,CASRGGQAVDGYTF,TGTGCCAGCAGGGGGGGACAGGCGGTGGATGGCTACACCTTC
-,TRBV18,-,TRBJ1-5,CASSGRDLNQPQHF,TGTGCCAGCTCAGGTCGGGATCTAAATCAGCCCCAGCATTTT
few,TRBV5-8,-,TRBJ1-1,CASSLGLNPWVTEAFF,TGTGCCAGCAGCTTGGGTCTTAACCCCTGGGTCACTGAAGCTTTCTTT
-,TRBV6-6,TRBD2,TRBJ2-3,CASSYPPSGRTDTQYF,TGTGCCAGCAGTTACCCCCCTAGCGGGAGGACAGATACGCAGTATTTT
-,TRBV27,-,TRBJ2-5,CASSWSRGETQYF,TGTGCCAGCAGTTGGTCCCGGGGTGAGACCCAGTACTTC
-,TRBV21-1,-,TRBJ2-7,CASSKGLAAYEQYF,TGTGCCAGCAGCAAAGGGCTAGCGGCCTACGAGCAGTACTTC
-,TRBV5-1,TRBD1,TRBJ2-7,CASRDRVSYEQYF,TGCGCCAGCCGGGACAGGGTCTCCTACGAGCAGTACTTC
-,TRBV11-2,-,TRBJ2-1,CASNPSGLVFEQFF,TGTGCCAGCAACCCGTCGGGGCTAGTCTTTGAGCAGTTCTTC
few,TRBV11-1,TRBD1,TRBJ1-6,CASSTGTANSPLHF,TGTGCCAGCAGCACCGGGACAGCTAATTCACCCCTCCACTTT
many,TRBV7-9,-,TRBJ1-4,CATSLELRLEATNEKLFF,TGTGCCACAAGCTTAGAGCTCAGGTTGGAGGCAACTAATGAAAAACTGTTTTTT
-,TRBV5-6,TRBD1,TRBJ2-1,CASSYGTGGSYNEQFF,TGTGCCAGCAGCTATGGGACAGGGGGCTCCTACAATGAGCAGTTCTTC
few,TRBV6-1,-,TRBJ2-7,CASSEALVAGAYEQYF,TGTGCCAGCAGTGAAGCGCTTGTCGCAGGGGCCTACGAGCAGTACTTC
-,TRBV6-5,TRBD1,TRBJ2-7,CASSVKGTAYEQYF,TGTGCCAGCAGTGTTAAGGGGACAGCCTACGAGCAGTACTTC
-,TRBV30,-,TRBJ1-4,CAWSHPGRGEKLFF,TGTGCCTGGAGCCATCCCGGGCGCGGTGAAAAACTGTTTTTT
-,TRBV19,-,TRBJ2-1,CASSKTQRPRLQFF,TGTGCCAGTAGTAAAACACAGAGACCGAGGTTGCAGTTCTTC
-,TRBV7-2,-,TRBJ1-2,CASSLYRADYGYTF,TGTGCCAGCAGCTTATATAGGGCGGACTATGGCTACACCTTC
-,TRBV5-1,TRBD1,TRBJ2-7,CASSPGQGFAEQYF,TGCGCCAGCAGCCCGGGACAGGGTTTCGCCGAGCAGTACTTC
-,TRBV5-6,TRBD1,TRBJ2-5,CASNRDRGRETQYF,TGTGCCAGCAACCGGGACAGGGGGCGTGAGACCCAGTACTTC
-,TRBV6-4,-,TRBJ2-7,CASSPGWPNYEQYF,TGTGCCAGCAGCCCTGGATGGCCGAACTACGAGCAGTACTTC
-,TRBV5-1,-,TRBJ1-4,CASSPQGPQEKLFF,TGCGCCAGCAGCCCCCAGGGACCCCAGGAAAAACTGTTTTTT
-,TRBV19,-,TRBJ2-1,CASTMGDIGSSEQFF,TGTGCCAGTACCATGGGGGACATTGGCTCAAGTGAGCAGTTCTTC